This TCR beta chain was identified during a study of blood T cells in healthy people across ages. This clonotype was observed a handful of times. The authors ran a second PCR of 7 to 11 cycles using a sample-barcoded 5' primer and a J-beta primer mix. A 12-random-nucleotide template-switch adaptor tagged each cDNA molecule. TCRdb re-called the 5' RACE reads with MiXCR, one entry per CDR3 protein. The repertoire has about 930,000 distinct CDR3 sequences, about 27% of them found once; the top ten carry 10%. The V gene's germline CDR1 is SGHTA and CDR2 FQGNSA. The CDR3 totals 14 residues. V was cut by 6 bases and J by 3 bases, with 15 bases left in between. These data were also filed under a second study, of T cells of mothers and their children.

The source material was blood. This chain joins TRBV7-2 and TRBJ2-7; a weak D match, TRBD2 (6 bases). This receptor was identified in a middle-aged woman in good health. CDR3 sequence: CASRPQVGGYEQYF. The CDR3 nucleotides are TGTGCCAGCAGGCCACAGGTGGGAGGCTACGAGCAGTACTTC.